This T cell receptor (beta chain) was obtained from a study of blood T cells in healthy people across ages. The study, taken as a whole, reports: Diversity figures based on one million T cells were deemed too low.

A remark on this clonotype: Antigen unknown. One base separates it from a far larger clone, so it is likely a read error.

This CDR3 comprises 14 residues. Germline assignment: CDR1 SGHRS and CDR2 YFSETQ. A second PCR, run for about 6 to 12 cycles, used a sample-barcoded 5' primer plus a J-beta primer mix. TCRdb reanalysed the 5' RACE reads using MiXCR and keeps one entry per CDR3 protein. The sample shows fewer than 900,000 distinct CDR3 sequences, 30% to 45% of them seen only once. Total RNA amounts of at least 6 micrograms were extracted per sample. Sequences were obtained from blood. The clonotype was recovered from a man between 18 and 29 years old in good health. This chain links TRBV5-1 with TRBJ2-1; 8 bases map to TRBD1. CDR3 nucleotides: TGCGCCAGCAGCTTGGGACAGGGGTCTTACGAGCAGTGCTTC. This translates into CASSLGQGSYEQCF.